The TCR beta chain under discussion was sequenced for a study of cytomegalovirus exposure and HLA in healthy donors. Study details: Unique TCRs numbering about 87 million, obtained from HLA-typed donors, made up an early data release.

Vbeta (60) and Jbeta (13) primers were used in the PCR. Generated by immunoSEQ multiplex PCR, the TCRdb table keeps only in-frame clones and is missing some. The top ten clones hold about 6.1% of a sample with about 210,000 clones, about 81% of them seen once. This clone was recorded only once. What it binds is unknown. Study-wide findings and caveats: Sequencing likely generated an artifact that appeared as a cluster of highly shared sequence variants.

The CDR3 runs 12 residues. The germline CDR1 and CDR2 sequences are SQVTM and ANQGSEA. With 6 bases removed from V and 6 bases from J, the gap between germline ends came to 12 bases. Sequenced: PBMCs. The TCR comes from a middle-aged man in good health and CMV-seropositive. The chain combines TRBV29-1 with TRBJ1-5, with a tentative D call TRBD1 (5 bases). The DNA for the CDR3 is TGCAGCGTGGGCCAGGGTGGTCAGCCCCAGCATTTT. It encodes CSVGQGGQPQHF.